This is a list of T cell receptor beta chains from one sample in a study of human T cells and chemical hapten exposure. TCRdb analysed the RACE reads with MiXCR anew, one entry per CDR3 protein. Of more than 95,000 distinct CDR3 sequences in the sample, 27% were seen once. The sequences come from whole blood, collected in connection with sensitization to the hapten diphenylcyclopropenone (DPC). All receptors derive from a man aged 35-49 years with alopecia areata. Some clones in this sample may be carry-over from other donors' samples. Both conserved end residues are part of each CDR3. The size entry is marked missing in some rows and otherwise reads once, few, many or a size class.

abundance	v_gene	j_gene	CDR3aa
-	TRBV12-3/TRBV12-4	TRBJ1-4	CASSFGWANEKLFF
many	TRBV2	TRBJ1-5	CASSQDRAGQPQHF
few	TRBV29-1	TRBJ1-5	CSARTSNQPQHF
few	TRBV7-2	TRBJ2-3	CASSPPGLAGGTDTQYF
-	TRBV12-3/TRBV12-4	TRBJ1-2	CASSLGWNACYGYTF
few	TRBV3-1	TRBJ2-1	CASSQDRLAGGSNSEQFF
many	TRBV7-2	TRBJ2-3	CASSLRDAKDTQYF
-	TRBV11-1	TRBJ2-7	CASSSTTGYEQYF
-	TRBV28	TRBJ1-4	CASSLLLDRGKLFF
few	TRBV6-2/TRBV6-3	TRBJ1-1	CASSRAHEAFF
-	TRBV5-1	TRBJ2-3	CASSLFRGREVADTQYF
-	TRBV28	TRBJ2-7	CASGGQSLVEQYF
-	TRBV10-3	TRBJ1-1	CAIRDRVNEAFF
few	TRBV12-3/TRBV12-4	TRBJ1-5	CASTRQGTQPQHF
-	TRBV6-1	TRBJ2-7	CASSAATYEQYF
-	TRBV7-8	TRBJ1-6	CASSFPRMGSYNSPLHF
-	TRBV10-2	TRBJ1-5	CASNTRGGNQPQHF
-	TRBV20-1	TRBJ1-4	CSAYPAGTNEKLFF
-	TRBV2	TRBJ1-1	CASSGTGGQPSEAFF